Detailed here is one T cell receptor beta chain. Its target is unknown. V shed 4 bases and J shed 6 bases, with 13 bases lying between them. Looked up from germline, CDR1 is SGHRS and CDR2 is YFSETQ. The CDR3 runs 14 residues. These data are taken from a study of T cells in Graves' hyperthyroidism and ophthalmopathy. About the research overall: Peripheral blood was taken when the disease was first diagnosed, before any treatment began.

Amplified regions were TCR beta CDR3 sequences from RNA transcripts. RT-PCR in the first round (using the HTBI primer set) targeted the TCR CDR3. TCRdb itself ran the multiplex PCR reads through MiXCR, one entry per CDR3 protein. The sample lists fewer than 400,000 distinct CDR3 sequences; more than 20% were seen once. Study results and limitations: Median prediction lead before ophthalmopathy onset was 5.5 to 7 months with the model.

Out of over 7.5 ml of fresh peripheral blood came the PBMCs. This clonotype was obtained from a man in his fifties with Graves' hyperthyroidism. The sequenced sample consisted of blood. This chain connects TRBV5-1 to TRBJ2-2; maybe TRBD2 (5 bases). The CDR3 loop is CASSPGNGPGELFF. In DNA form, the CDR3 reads TGCGCCAGCAGCCCCGGGAATGGTCCCGGGGAGCTGTTTTTT.